These T cell receptor beta chains were read from a single sample in a study of neurological immune-mediated disorders. TCRdb analysed the 5' RACE reads with MiXCR anew, one entry per CDR3 protein. The table lists 85,000 to 90,000 distinct CDR3 sequences, around 3.6% of them singletons. The source material was PBMCs. The receptors come from a woman aged 45-60 years with multiple sclerosis. Both conserved end residues are trimmed from each CDR3. The listing skips clone size in some rows; elsewhere it reads once, few, many or a size class.

>TRBV28|TRBJ2-7|many
ASSPGGVYEQY
>TRBV5-1|TRBJ1-2|many
ASSLVVGGGNGYT
>TRBV20-1|TRBJ2-7|many
SATLAGDSYEQY
>TRBV20-1|TRBJ2-1|many
SARTSGWTKGNEQF
>TRBV7-2|TRBJ1-5|many
ASSLEQGIQPQH
>TRBV9|TRBJ2-1|many
ASSAPGGSSYNEQF
>TRBV4-3|TRBJ1-2|many
ASSQDRSSNYGYT
>TRBV6-5|TRBJ1-4|NA
ASSYSQGDEKLF
>TRBV20-1|TRBJ2-7|NA
SASVAVGHYEQY
>TRBV20-1|TRBJ1-2|many
SAIDRPNYGYT
>TRBV6-1|TRBJ1-1|many
ASSEWGGFGAEAF